There are a few counts of the clone carrying this T cell receptor (beta chain). What it binds is not known. The data originate from a study of CD8 T cells in ankylosing spondylitis. General study points: Apparently characteristic of ankylosing spondylitis blood was a TCR beta motif (eight highly homologous variants).

This CDR3 has 14 residues. V was shortened by 1 base and J by 0 bases, with 7 bases between the two germline ends. Germline CDR1 SEHNR, CDR2 FQNEAQ (reference sequence). A single record per CDR3 protein comes from TCRdb applying MiXCR to the 5' RACE reads. The data contain hundreds of thousands of distinct CDR3 sequences, approximately 10% of them singletons. The sequence came from a male donor with ankylosing spondylitis. The rearrangement links TRBV7-9 to TRBJ2-7, with D uncertain. The sample was blood, either unsorted or a sorted T cell fraction (not recorded which). The CDR3 nucleotides are TGTGCCAGCAGCTTAGACGCGGCCTCCTACGAGCAGTACTTC. Translation gives CASSLDAASYEQYF.